One and the same sample provided the 25 T cell receptor beta chains below, sequenced in a study of shared clonotypes between healthy human individuals. The method was immunoSEQ multiplex PCR; TCRdb's version includes in-frame clones alone and lacks a portion of them. This sample carries approximately 1,000,000 clones, 70% to 85% of them seen once, and the ten largest clones take almost 0.9%. The sequenced sample was memory CD4+ T cells from PBMCs. Subset described: CD45RA-negative fraction. These receptors were collected from a man between 18 and 29 years old in good health. Some clones in this sample may be carry-over from other donors' samples.

This clone has just one count. This chain joins TRBV5-8 and TRBJ2-1; 7 nucleotides line up with TRBD1. From germline, CDR1 is SGHTS and CDR2 YDEGEE. There are 15 residues in the CDR3. With V trimmed by 3 bases and J by 5 bases, 8 bases remained unmatched. In nucleotides, the CDR3 is TGTGCCAGCAGCTCCAGACAGGGTCGCAACAATGAGCAGTTCTTC. Amino acids: CASSSRQGRNNEQFF. Based on the CDR3 plus reference TRBV5-8 and TRBJ2-1, the full variable domain is EAGVTQSPTHLIKTRGQQATLRCSPISGHTSVYWYQQALGLGLQFLLWYDEGEERNRGNFPPRFSGRQFPNYSSELNVNALELEDSALYLCASSSRQGRNNEQFFGPGTRLTVL.

The gene calls are TRBV6-5 and TRBJ2-1; no reliable D call. CDR3 size: 13 residues. Germline CDR1 is MNHEY and CDR2 is SVGAGI. V dropped 2 bases and J dropped 5 bases, with 7 bases sitting between them. Here the CDR3 reads CASSYTINNEQFF. CDR3 bases: TGTGCCAGCAGTTACACGATCAACAATGAGCAGTTCTTC.

In DNA, the CDR3 is TGCGCCAGCAGCCAAGCCCAAACAGGGGGGTTCGGACAGCCCCAGCATTTT. Its translation is CASSQAQTGGFGQPQHF. The rearrangement links TRBV4-1 to TRBJ1-5; 8 bases map to TRBD1. The ends lost 1 base at V and 7 bases at J; junction bases unmatched: 12. This CDR3 has 17 amino acids. Looked up from germline, CDR1 is MGHRA and CDR2 is YSYEKL.

The chain employs TRBV5-6 and TRBJ1-1, with 7 bases identical to TRBD1. Germline V gene data show CDR1 as SGHDT and CDR2 as YYEEEE. The CDR3 is 15 amino acids. J lost 4 bases, V lost 3 bases, and 9 bases had no gene match. CDR3 residues: CASSSRGRGSTEAFF. CDR3 in DNA: TGTGCCAGCAGCTCCAGGGGCAGGGGGAGCACTGAAGCTTTCTTT.

This rearrangement joins TRBV2 to TRBJ2-5; D remains unclear. Germline-derived CDR1 and CDR2 are SNHLY and FYNNEI. CDR3 length equals 13 residues. With 4 bases removed from V and 1 base from J, the gap between germline ends came to 7 bases. CDR3 in DNA: TGTGCCAGCAGTGTAGAACTCCAAGAGACCCAGTACTTC. Protein: CASSVELQETQYF.

The rearrangement joins TRBV6-6 to TRBJ1-2; tentatively, D is TRBD1 (6 bases). CDR1 MNHNY and CDR2 SVGAGI come from the germline V gene (reference sequence). V was clipped by 6 bases and J by 2 bases, with 10 bases between them. The CDR3 contains 13 residues. The CDR3 loop reads CASSGGRNYGYTF. CDR3 nucleotide sequence: TGTGCCAGCAGCGGGGGCAGGAACTATGGCTACACCTTC.

The chain uses TRBV4-3 and TRBJ1-2; D gene ambiguous. Germline lookup yields CDR1 LGHNA and CDR2 YSLEER. Trimming took 2 bases from V and 4 from J, leaving 11 bases between them. The CDR3 spans 14 residues. The chain's CDR3 is CASSQQKEFYGYTF. The CDR3 coding sequence is TGCGCCAGCAGCCAACAAAAGGAGTTCTATGGCTACACCTTC.

The chain carries TRBV11-2 and TRBJ1-2; 9 positions match TRBD1. The CDR3 is 15 amino acids. The germline V gene has CDR1 SGHAT and CDR2 FQNNGV. The V and J ends lost 5 bases and 7 bases, in that order; junction bases with no gene match: 11. In nucleotides, the CDR3 is TGTGCCAGCAGCCCAGGACAGGGGAGTTGGGGTGGCTACACCTTC. Translating gives CASSPGQGSWGGYTF.

The chain employs TRBV4-3 and TRBJ1-2, with D possibly matching TRBD1 (6 bases). Germline V gene lookup returns CDR1 LGHNA and CDR2 YSLEER. The ends were cut back, 4 bases at V and 4 bases at J, with 16 bases in the middle. The CDR3 is 15 residues long. In nucleotides, the CDR3 is TGCGCCAGCAGCCCCGGCACGGGGGCAGGCTATGGCTACACCTTC. This sequence encodes CASSPGTGAGYGYTF.

The rearrangement uses TRBV5-1 and TRBJ2-7; 8 bases match TRBD1. The V gene end was trimmed by 5 bases and the J gene end by 2 bases; junction bases not matched to a gene: 9. Germline V gene data show CDR1 as SGHRS and CDR2 as YFSETQ. This CDR3 has 15 residues. CDR3 protein: CASRNGPGQAYEQYF. The CDR3 DNA is TGCGCCAGCAGGAACGGACCGGGACAGGCCTACGAGCAGTACTTC.

V gene TRBV5-1 combines with J gene TRBJ2-1; D is unclear. This CDR3 is built from 14 residues. V gave up 0 bases and J gave up 7 bases, with 11 bases separating them. Per germline, CDR1 SGHRS and CDR2 YFSETQ. Here the CDR3 DNA reads TGCGCCAGCAGCTTGGGGGATTGGTCGAATGAGCAGTTCTTC. Its protein is CASSLGDWSNEQFF.

This clone was seen many times. This rearrangement joins TRBV5-1 to TRBJ2-6; TRBD2 agrees at 8 bases. CDR1 is SGHRS, CDR2 YFSETQ, per germline. Trimming removed 0 bases from V and 2 bases from J; junction bases left unmatched: 7. CDR3 length equals 18 residues. The chain's CDR3 is CASSLVSGGPTGANVLTF. DNA of the CDR3: TGCGCCAGCAGCTTGGTCTCGGGAGGGCCGACTGGGGCCAACGTCCTGACTTTC.

The rearrangement uses TRBV30 and TRBJ2-1; 11 nucleotides agree with TRBD2. Germline loops: CDR1 GTSNPN, CDR2 SVGIG (reference sequence). CDR3 length: 19 residues. Trimming removed 3 bases from V and 1 base from J; junction bases left unmatched: 14. The CDR3 loop is CAWRPKEGSGRGSYNEQFF. The CDR3, as DNA: TGTGCCTGGAGGCCCAAAGAGGGTAGCGGGAGGGGTTCCTACAATGAGCAGTTCTTC.

The CDR3 is CASRPGGAGANVLTF. CDR3 nucleotide sequence: TGTGCCAGCAGGCCGGGGGGGGCCGGGGCCAACGTCCTGACTTTC. The rearrangement joins TRBV28 to TRBJ2-6; 8 bases fit TRBD2. Germline V lookup: CDR1 MDHEN, CDR2 SYDVKM. The CDR3 has 15 residues. Trimming took 6 bases from V and 4 from J; bases not matched to a gene: 5.

V usage is TRBV7-3 and J usage is TRBJ1-1; D is unresolved. The CDR3 runs 16 residues. V lost 1 base to trimming and J lost 4 bases, with 16 bases between them. Germline values: CDR1 SGHTA, CDR2 FQGTGA. The CDR3 protein is CASSLSSRIRGTEAFF. The CDR3 DNA sequence: TGTGCCAGCAGCTTAAGCTCGAGGATCCGGGGCACTGAAGCTTTCTTT.

This clone was recorded once. The V gene is TRBV28, the J gene TRBJ2-2, with TRBD2 matching 8 bases. After removal of 4 bases from V and 7 bases from J, the junction contained 5 bases not matched to a gene. Germline CDR1 is MDHEN and CDR2 is SYDVKM. CDR3 length: 14 residues. CDR3 in amino acids: CASSSPLAGGELFF. The CDR3 DNA follows: TGTGCCAGCAGTTCACCCCTAGCGGGCGGGGAGCTGTTTTTT. The full variable domain, completed using reference TRBV28 and TRBJ2-2, is DVKVTQSSRYLVKRTGEKVFLECVQDMDHENMFWYRQDPGLGLRLIYFSYDVKMKEKGDIPEGYSVSREKKERFSLILESASTNQTSMYLCASSSPLAGGELFFGEGSRLTVL.

Remarks on this clone: A much larger clone differs from this one at a single base, so this may be a read error. The same CDR3 can be traced to other DNA sequences in this sample. The chain recombines TRBV7-2 with TRBJ2-7; perhaps D is TRBD1 or TRBD2 (5 bases each). Germline lookup yields CDR1 SGHTA and CDR2 FQGNSA. The CDR3 contains 14 residues. Trimming left V 1 base short and J 0 bases short, with 7 bases between. The CDR3 loop is CASSLGGASYEQYF. CDR3 nucleotides: TGTGCCAGCAGCTTAGGAGGGGCCTCCTACGAGCAGTACTTC.

The chain combines TRBV19 with TRBJ1-1; unclear D gene. V lost 6 bases and J 0 bases, leaving 14 bases between the germline ends. The CDR3 sequence is 15 residues long. Germline CDR1 reads LNHDA; CDR2 reads SQIVND (reference sequence). The CDR3 loop is CASRTDRFVNTEAFF. The CDR3 DNA reads TGTGCCAGTAGGACCGACCGTTTTGTGAACACTGAAGCTTTCTTT.

This clone was picked up a small number of times. The gene calls are TRBV15 and TRBJ2-1, with 8 bases that match TRBD2. The germline V gene has CDR1 LNHNV and CDR2 YYDKDF (reference sequence). V lost 0 bases to trimming and J lost 6 bases; unmatched junction nucleotides: 7. There are 16 residues in the CDR3. CDR3 region: CATSRDVTGGRNEQFF. CDR3 nucleotide sequence: TGTGCCACCAGCAGAGATGTCACGGGAGGGCGCAATGAGCAGTTCTTC.

This chain connects TRBV7-2 to TRBJ2-5; D is ambiguous. The V gene's germline CDR1 is SGHTA and CDR2 FQGNSA. V lost 5 bases and J 9 bases, leaving 13 bases between the germline ends. The CDR3 has 12 residues. Written as DNA, the CDR3 is TGTGCCAGCAGCCATTCCCATCTGGCCCAGTACTTC. Translation: CASSHSHLAQYF.

The J gene is TRBJ1-3, the V gene TRBV28; D gene ambiguous. Deletions cut 6 bases from V and 5 bases from J, with 8 bases between. Germline assignment: CDR1 MDHEN and CDR2 SYDVKM. This CDR3 contains 12 residues. CDR3 protein: CASSSRRNTIYF. The CDR3 DNA reads as TGTGCCAGCAGCTCCCGGAGAAACACCATATATTTT.

The genes are TRBV7-9 and TRBJ2-2, with 9 positions matching TRBD1. The CDR3 extends over 13 amino acids. V shed 5 bases, J shed 6 bases, and the junction held 1 base outside the gene matches. Germline V CDR1 and CDR2: SEHNR, FQNEAQ (reference sequence). The CDR3: CASSRTGAGELFF. CDR3 in DNA: TGTGCCAGCAGCCGGACAGGGGCCGGGGAGCTGTTTTTT.

The CDR3 DNA reads as TGCGCCAGCAGCCAAGATAAGACAGTATACGAGCAGTACTTC. Protein product: CASSQDKTVYEQYF. This chain links TRBV4-3 with TRBJ2-7, with D tentatively TRBD1 (5 bases). V was trimmed by 0 bases and J by 4 bases, leaving 10 bases between them. The CDR3 has 14 amino acids. Germline CDR1 reads LGHNA; CDR2 reads YSLEER.

The J gene is TRBJ1-2, the V gene TRBV28; TRBD1 matches at 8 bases. Germline V gene data show CDR1 as MDHEN and CDR2 as SYDVKM. The CDR3 contains 14 residues. Trimming at V came to 2 bases and at J to 4 bases, leaving 3 bases not matched to a gene. CDR3 loop: CASSLAGGFYGYTF. CDR3 nucleotides: TGTGCCAGCAGTTTAGCAGGGGGCTTCTATGGCTACACCTTC.

The sample holds one count of this clone. The gene calls are TRBV5-1 and TRBJ1-3; the D gene is possibly TRBD1 (6 bases). Trimming shortened V by 0 bases and J by 2 bases, and 12 bases separated the two germline ends. The CDR3 contains 16 residues. In germline, CDR1 is SGHRS, CDR2 YFSETQ. The CDR3 region is CASSLEGGRAGNTIYF. The DNA of the CDR3 is TGCGCCAGCAGCTTGGAGGGGGGGCGCGCTGGAAACACCATATATTTT. Full variable domain (remainder filled in from reference TRBV5-1 and TRBJ1-3): KAGVTQTPRYLIKTRGQQVTLSCSPISGHRSVSWYQQTPGQGLQFLFEYFSETQRNKGNFPGRFSGRQFSNSRSEMNVSTLELGDSALYLCASSLEGGRAGNTIYFGEGSWLTVV.